The 11 T cell receptor beta chains below all came from one sample that was sequenced in a study of identical twins (dated by TCRdb to the mid-2010s). The library was built by means of 5' RACE. The sequencer listed for this sample is Illumina HiSeq 2000. Using fastp at Q25 and MiXCR, TCRdb reprocessed the public reads and kept productive beta chains. Merged by CDR3 protein, the rows form single entries marked with the most common genes and DNA. The table for this sample lists 420,000 or so distinct CDR3 sequences; about a fifth of them were counted only once. The top ten constitute around 12% of the sample. Material: naive T cells sorted from blood. In the paper's terms, the cell subset or site label means: cells isolated with a human naive T-cell isolation kit. The receptors shown here come from a man in his forties or fifties in good health.

This clonotype was observed a handful of times. The chain carries TRBV12-3 or TRBV12-4 and TRBJ2-4; TRBD2 matches at 10 bases. The CDR3 is 18 residues long. The V and J ends lost 7 bases and 5 bases, in that order; junction bases with no gene match: 17. CDR3 coding DNA: TGTGCCAGCACCATCTTTCGGAAAGGGACTAGCGAAGAAAACATTCAGTACTTC. Translation gives CASTIFRKGTSEENIQYF.

The chain is built from TRBV5-6 and TRBJ2-2, with TRBD1 identical over 7 bases. The length of the CDR3 is 16 residues. Trimming at V came to 0 bases and at J to 3 bases, leaving 5 bases not matched to a gene. The V gene's germline CDR1 is SGHDT and CDR2 YYEEEE. DNA of the CDR3: TGTGCCAGCAGCTTGGAGGCAGGGGGATACACCGGGGAGCTGTTTTTT. It specifies CASSLEAGGYTGELFF.

This clonotype was observed many times. The V gene is TRBV7-8, the J gene TRBJ2-7, with TRBD1 identical over 9 bases. CDR1 SGHVS and CDR2 FQNEAQ come from the germline V gene. The V segment lost 3 bases and the J segment 6 bases; nucleotides outside the gene matches: 6. This CDR3 is built from 14 residues. This CDR3 is CASSFRDRVFEQYF. CDR3 nucleotides: TGTGCCAGCAGCTTCCGGGACAGGGTCTTCGAGCAGTACTTC.

This clonotype was seen at least ten times. This chain links TRBV12-3 or TRBV12-4 with TRBJ2-7, with unresolved D. The CDR3 contains 11 residues. V lost 5 bases and J 12 bases, leaving 14 bases between the germline ends. The CDR3, as DNA: TGTGCCAGCAGTAAAGGCGGTACGGGGTACTTC. Translating it yields CASSKGGTGYF.

This chain uses TRBV5-5 with TRBJ2-7; D unresolved. CDR3 length equals 14 residues. CDR1 and CDR2 from the germline V gene are SGHKS and YYEKEE (reference sequence). V lost 2 bases and J 5 bases, leaving 14 bases between the germline ends. The DNA for the CDR3 is TGTGCCAGCAGCTTCATCAGTTTTTCCAACGAGCAGTACTTC. It translates to CASSFISFSNEQYF.

This clonotype occurred many times. The chain has TRBV12-3 or TRBV12-4 and TRBJ1-1; D gene ambiguous. The CDR3 contains 12 residues. Trimming took 2 bases from V and 7 from J, leaving 8 bases between them. CDR3 DNA: TGTGCCAGCAGTTTATACCTTCGTGAAGCTTTCTTT. The encoded protein is CASSLYLREAFF.

The chain joins TRBV28 to TRBJ1-2; D gene ambiguous. The V end lost 3 bases, the J end lost 0 bases, and 11 bases lay between the germline ends. CDR1 MDHEN and CDR2 SYDVKM come from the germline V gene. The CDR3 spans 15 residues. The CDR3 sequence: CASSFSYRANYGYTF. The CDR3, as DNA: TGTGCCAGCAGTTTTTCTTACAGAGCTAACTATGGCTACACCTTC.

This clonotype came up a few times. V gene TRBV2 combines with J gene TRBJ1-1, with a weak D call TRBD1 (5 bases). CDR3 length: 14 amino acids. CDR1 is SNHLY, CDR2 FYNNEI, per germline. Trimming cost V 6 bases and J 0 bases, with 11 bases left between them. CDR3 protein: CASRTTELNTEAFF. The CDR3 DNA reads TGTGCCAGCAGAACGACAGAACTGAACACTGAAGCTTTCTTT.

The table lists this clonotype with a few counts. The chain is built from TRBV10-2 and TRBJ1-5; TRBD1 might be the D (5 bases). Between the trimmed V and J ends, which lost 4 bases and 2 bases, there was a span of 12 bases. CDR1 and CDR2 from the germline V gene are WSHSY and SAAADI. This CDR3 is 15 amino acids long. CDR3 in DNA: TGCGCCAGCAGTGGGTGGGGGAATCGCAATCAGCCCCAGCATTTT. This sequence encodes CASSGWGNRNQPQHF.

This clonotype was seen at least ten times. The rearrangement links TRBV10-3 to TRBJ2-7; TRBD1 agrees at 11 bases. The CDR3 loop spans 14 amino acids. Germline loops: CDR1 ENHRY, CDR2 SYGVKD. V dropped 2 bases and J dropped 6; count of bases not matched to a gene: 3. This CDR3 reads CAISEGTGGFEQYF. The CDR3 DNA is TGTGCCATCAGTGAGGGGACAGGGGGGTTCGAGCAGTACTTC.

In its sample, this clonotype was seen a few times. The rearrangement joins TRBV6-5 to TRBJ2-6, with TRBD2 matching 7 bases. The CDR3 extends over 16 amino acids. V trimming: 0 bases; J trimming: 2 bases; junction bases outside the gene matches: 1. CDR1 is MNHEY, CDR2 SVGAGI, per germline. CDR3 protein: CASSYSSGPGANVLTF. The CDR3 DNA follows: TGTGCCAGCAGTTACTCTAGCGGGCCTGGGGCCAACGTCCTGACTTTC.